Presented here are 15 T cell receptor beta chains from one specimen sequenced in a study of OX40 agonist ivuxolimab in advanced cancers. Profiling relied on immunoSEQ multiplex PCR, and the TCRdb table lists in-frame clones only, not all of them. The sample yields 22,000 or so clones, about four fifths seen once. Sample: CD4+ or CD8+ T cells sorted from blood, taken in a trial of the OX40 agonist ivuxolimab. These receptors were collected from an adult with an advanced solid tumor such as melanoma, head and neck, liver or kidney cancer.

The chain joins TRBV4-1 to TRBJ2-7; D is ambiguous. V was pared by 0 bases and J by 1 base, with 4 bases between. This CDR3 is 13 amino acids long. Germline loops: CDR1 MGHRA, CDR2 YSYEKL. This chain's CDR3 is CASSQEGSYEQYF. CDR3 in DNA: TGCGCCAGCAGCCAAGAGGGGTCCTACGAGCAGTACTTC.

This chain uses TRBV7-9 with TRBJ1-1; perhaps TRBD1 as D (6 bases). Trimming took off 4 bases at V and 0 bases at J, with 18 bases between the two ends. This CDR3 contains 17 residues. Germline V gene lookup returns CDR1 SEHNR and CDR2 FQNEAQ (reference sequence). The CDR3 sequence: CASSSPATGTLNTEAFF. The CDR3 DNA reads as TGTGCCAGCAGCTCCCCCGCAACCGGGACATTGAACACTGAAGCTTTCTTT.

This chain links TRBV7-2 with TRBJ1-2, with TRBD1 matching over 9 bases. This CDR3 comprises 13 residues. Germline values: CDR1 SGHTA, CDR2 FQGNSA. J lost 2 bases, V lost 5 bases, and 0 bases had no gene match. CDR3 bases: TGTGCCAGCAGCGGGACAGGGAACTATGGCTACACCTTC. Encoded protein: CASSGTGNYGYTF.

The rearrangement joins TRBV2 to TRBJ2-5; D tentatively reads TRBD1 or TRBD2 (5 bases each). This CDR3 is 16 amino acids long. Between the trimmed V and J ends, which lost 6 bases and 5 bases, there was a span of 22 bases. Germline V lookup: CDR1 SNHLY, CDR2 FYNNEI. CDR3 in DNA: TGTGCCAGCAGGGATTTCGGGACCCCCCTGGGGGAGACCCAGTACTTC. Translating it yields CASRDFGTPLGETQYF.

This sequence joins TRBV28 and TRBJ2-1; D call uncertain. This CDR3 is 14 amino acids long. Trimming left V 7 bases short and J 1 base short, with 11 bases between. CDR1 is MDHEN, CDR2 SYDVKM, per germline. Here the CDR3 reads CASTETPSYNEQFF. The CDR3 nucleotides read TGTGCCAGCACCGAGACGCCTTCCTACAATGAGCAGTTCTTC.

CDR3 sequence: CASSLQNYGYTF. In DNA form, the CDR3 reads TGTGCCAGCAGCCTTCAGAACTATGGCTACACCTTC. This chain connects TRBV14 to TRBJ1-2; D unresolved. Germline CDR1 reads SGHDN; CDR2 reads FVKESK. Trimming took 4 bases from V and 2 from J, leaving 5 bases between them. The CDR3 sequence is 12 residues long.

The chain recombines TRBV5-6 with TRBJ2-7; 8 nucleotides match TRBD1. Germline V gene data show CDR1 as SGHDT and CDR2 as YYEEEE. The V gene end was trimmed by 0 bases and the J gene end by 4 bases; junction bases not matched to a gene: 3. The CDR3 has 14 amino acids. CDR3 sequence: CASSLEQGVYEQYF. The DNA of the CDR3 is TGTGCCAGCAGCTTGGAACAGGGGGTGTACGAGCAGTACTTC. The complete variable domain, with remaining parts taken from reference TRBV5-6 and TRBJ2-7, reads DAGVTQSPTHLIKTRGQQVTLRCSPKSGHDTVSWYQQALGQGPQFIFQYYEEEERQRGNFPDRFSGHQFPNYSSELNVNALLLGDSALYLCASSLEQGVYEQYFGPGTRLTVT.

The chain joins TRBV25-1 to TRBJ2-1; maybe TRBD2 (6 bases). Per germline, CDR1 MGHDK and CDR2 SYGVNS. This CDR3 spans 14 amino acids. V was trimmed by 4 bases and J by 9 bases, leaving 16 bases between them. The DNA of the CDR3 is TGTGCCAGCAGTGGCCCCCGACTAGATCTTGAGCAGTTCTTC. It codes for CASSGPRLDLEQFF.

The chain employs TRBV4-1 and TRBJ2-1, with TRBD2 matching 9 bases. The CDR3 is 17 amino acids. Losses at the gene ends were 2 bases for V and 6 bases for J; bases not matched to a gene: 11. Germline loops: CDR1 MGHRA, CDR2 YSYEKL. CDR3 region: CASSQPYLAGEGNEQFF. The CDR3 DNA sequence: TGCGCCAGCAGCCAACCCTACTTAGCGGGAGAGGGCAATGAGCAGTTCTTC.

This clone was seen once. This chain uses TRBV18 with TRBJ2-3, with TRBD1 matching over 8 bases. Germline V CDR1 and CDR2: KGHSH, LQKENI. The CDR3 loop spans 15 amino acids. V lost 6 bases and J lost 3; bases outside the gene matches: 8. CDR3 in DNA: TGTGCCAGCTCCCGAGGACAGGGTCTGACAGATACGCAGTATTTT. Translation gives CASSRGQGLTDTQYF.

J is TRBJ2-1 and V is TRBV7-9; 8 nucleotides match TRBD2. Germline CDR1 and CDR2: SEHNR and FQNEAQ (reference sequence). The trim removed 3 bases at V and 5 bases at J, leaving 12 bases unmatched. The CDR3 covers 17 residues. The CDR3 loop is CASSFPFRLAGDNEQFF. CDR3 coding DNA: TGTGCCAGCAGCTTCCCCTTTAGGCTAGCGGGTGACAATGAGCAGTTCTTC.

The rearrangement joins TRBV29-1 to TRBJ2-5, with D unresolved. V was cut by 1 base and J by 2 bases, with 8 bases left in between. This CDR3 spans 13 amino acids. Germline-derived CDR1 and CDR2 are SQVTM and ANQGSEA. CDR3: CSVEGPQQETQYF. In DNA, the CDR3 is TGCAGCGTTGAAGGTCCACAACAAGAGACCCAGTACTTC.

In nucleotides, the CDR3 is TGTGCCAGCAGTCCCTCCATGGGGCCGACCTGGAATTCACCCCTCCACTTT. It translates to CASSPSMGPTWNSPLHF. The rearrangement uses TRBV27 and TRBJ1-6; D possibly corresponds to TRBD1 (5 bases). V lost 5 bases and J lost 7, with 21 bases in between. CDR1 MNHEY and CDR2 SMNVEV come from the germline V gene (reference sequence). This CDR3 comprises 17 residues.

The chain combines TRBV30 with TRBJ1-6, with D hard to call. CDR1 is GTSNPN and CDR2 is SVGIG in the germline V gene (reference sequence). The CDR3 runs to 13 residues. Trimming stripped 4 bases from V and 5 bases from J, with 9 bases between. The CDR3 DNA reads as TGTGCCTGGAACCCGCAGGATAATTCACCCCTCCACTTT. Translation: CAWNPQDNSPLHF. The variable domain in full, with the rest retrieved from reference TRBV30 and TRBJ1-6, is SQTIHQWPATLVQPVGSPLSLECTVEGTSNPNLYWYRQAAGRGLQLLFYSVGIGQISSEVPQNLSASRPQDRQFILSSKKLLLSDSGFYLCAWNPQDNSPLHFGNGTRLTVT.

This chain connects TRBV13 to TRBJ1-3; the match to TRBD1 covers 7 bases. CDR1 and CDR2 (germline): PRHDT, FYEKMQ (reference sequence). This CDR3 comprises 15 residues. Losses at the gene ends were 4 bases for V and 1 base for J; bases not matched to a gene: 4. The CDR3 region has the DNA TGTGCCAGCAGCTCCAGGGGGACATCTGGAAACACCATATATTTT. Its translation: CASSSRGTSGNTIYF.